These 26 T cell receptor beta chains came from one sample sequenced in a study of cytomegalovirus exposure and HLA in healthy donors. PCR was performed using 60 Vbeta and 13 Jbeta primers. The protocol was immunoSEQ multiplex PCR, while the TCRdb copy is restricted to in-frame clones and leaves out a portion. The profile shows about 36,000 clones, roughly three quarters of them singletons. What was sequenced was PBMCs. The source of these receptors is a young man in good health and CMV-seronegative.

The chain has TRBV7-8 and TRBJ1-1; 7 bases map to TRBD1. This CDR3 has 16 amino acids. V lost 5 bases, J lost 5 bases, and 14 bases stayed unmatched. Germline V gene data show CDR1 as SGHVS and CDR2 as FQNEAQ. The CDR3 DNA reads as TGTGCCAGCAGCCTTCAACGACAGGGTCGGTGGACTGAAGCTTTCTTT. This translates into CASSLQRQGRWTEAFF.

This clone showed up just a few times. The chain recombines TRBV28 with TRBJ2-7, with 9 bases that match TRBD1. V lost 4 bases, J lost 5 bases, and 12 bases stayed unmatched. CDR1 and CDR2 (germline): MDHEN, SYDVKM. CDR3 length: 16 residues. The CDR3 spells CASSYIPGQGGHEQYF. CDR3 nucleotide sequence: TGTGCCAGCAGTTACATACCGGGACAGGGTGGCCACGAGCAGTACTTC. The variable domain in full, completed from reference TRBV28 and TRBJ2-7, reads DVKVTQSSRYLVKRTGEKVFLECVQDMDHENMFWYRQDPGLGLRLIYFSYDVKMKEKGDIPEGYSVSREKKERFSLILESASTNQTSMYLCASSYIPGQGGHEQYFGPGTRLTVT.

The V call is TRBV4-3, the J call TRBJ2-5, with D possibly matching TRBD2 (6 bases). Germline V gene lookup returns CDR1 LGHNA and CDR2 YSLEER. Trimming removed 2 bases at V and 5 bases at J, with 15 bases between. The CDR3 runs 15 residues. CDR3 sequence: CASSQSTPAGETQYF. In nucleotides, the CDR3 is TGCGCCAGCAGCCAATCTACCCCGGCGGGGGAGACCCAGTACTTC.

The chain recombines TRBV4-2 with TRBJ1-4, with unresolved D. CDR3 length: 16 residues. Germline values: CDR1 LGHNA, CDR2 YNFKEQ. V shed 0 bases and J shed 2 bases, with 10 bases lying between them. The CDR3 region is CASSQEGSGTNEKLFF. CDR3 coding DNA: TGTGCCAGCAGCCAAGAAGGGTCGGGGACTAATGAAAAACTGTTTTTT.

The chain recombines TRBV19 with TRBJ2-3; TRBD2 might be the D (6 bases). Germline CDR1 reads LNHDA; CDR2 reads SQIVND (reference sequence). The CDR3 is made up of 15 amino acids. V lost 6 bases to trimming and J lost 2 bases, with 15 bases between them. In DNA, the CDR3 is TGTGCCAGTAGGACACCGGGACTCGTCACAGATACGCAGTATTTT. This sequence encodes CASRTPGLVTDTQYF.

The genes are TRBV6-5 and TRBJ1-3; TRBD1 might be the D (6 bases). Per germline, CDR1 MNHEY and CDR2 SVGAGI. CDR3 length: 15 residues. V was shortened by 2 bases and J by 2 bases, with 10 bases between the two germline ends. CDR3: CASSYGRGPGNTIYF. CDR3 nucleotides: TGTGCCAGCAGTTACGGCAGGGGCCCTGGAAACACCATATATTTT.

The chain couples TRBV5-6 to TRBJ1-2; 7 bases are a match to TRBD1. CDR3 length equals 12 residues. Germline V lookup: CDR1 SGHDT, CDR2 YYEEEE. V shed 2 bases and J 7 bases; nucleotides not matched to a gene: 2. The CDR3 sequence is CASSFDRAGYTF. The CDR3 nucleotides are TGTGCCAGCAGCTTCGACAGGGCTGGCTACACCTTC.

The chain has TRBV9 and TRBJ1-2; D is possibly TRBD1 (5 bases). Germline-derived CDR1 and CDR2 are SGDLS and YYNGEE. The germline V and J ends were trimmed by 5 bases and 4 bases, with 9 bases remaining between them. The CDR3 is made up of 12 amino acids. CDR3 sequence: CASRRQGYGYTF. Here the CDR3 DNA reads TGTGCCAGCAGGAGGCAGGGCTATGGCTACACCTTC. Combining the CDR3 with reference TRBV9 and TRBJ1-2 gives the whole variable domain DSGVTQTPKHLITATGQRVTLRCSPRSGDLSVYWYQQSLDQGLQFLIQYYNGEERAKGNILERFSAQQFPDLHSELNLSSLELGDSALYFCASRRQGYGYTFGSGTRLTVV.

The rearrangement joins TRBV5-1 to TRBJ2-5; 8 bases map to TRBD2. CDR3 length: 13 residues. V lost 4 bases and J lost 5; bases outside the gene matches: 4. Looked up from germline, CDR1 is SGHRS and CDR2 is YFSETQ. CDR3 nucleotide sequence: TGCGCCAGCAGCCCCGGGGGGGCTGAGACCCAGTACTTC. Amino acids: CASSPGGAETQYF. Filled out from reference TRBV5-1 and TRBJ2-5, the complete variable domain reads KAGVTQTPRYLIKTRGQQVTLSCSPISGHRSVSWYQQTPGQGLQFLFEYFSETQRNKGNFPGRFSGRQFSNSRSEMNVSTLELGDSALYLCASSPGGAETQYFGPGTRLLVL.

The chain carries TRBV6-5 and TRBJ2-7, with a weak D call TRBD1 (5 bases). V was cut by 0 bases and J by 4 bases, with 13 bases left in between. The CDR3 loop spans 15 amino acids. Germline CDR1 reads MNHEY; CDR2 reads SVGAGI. DNA of the CDR3: TGTGCCAGCAGTTACTCGATCAGGGCAAAGTACGAGCAGTACTTC. It translates to CASSYSIRAKYEQYF.

V gene TRBV7-8 combines with J gene TRBJ2-2; a weak D match, TRBD2 (6 bases). The V end was cut by 0 bases, the J end by 12 bases, with 17 bases between. The germline CDR1 and CDR2 sequences are SGHVS and FQNEAQ. This CDR3 has 15 amino acids. Here the CDR3 reads CASSLAVLAPAKLFF. CDR3 coding DNA: TGTGCCAGCAGCTTAGCTGTCCTAGCGCCGGCAAAGCTGTTTTTT.

V and J are TRBV4-2 and TRBJ2-3; TRBD2 matches at 13 bases. The trim removed 1 base at V and 2 bases at J, leaving 6 bases unmatched. Per germline, CDR1 LGHNA and CDR2 YNFKEQ. The CDR3 is 18 residues long. The chain's CDR3 is CASSQALAGGPSTDTQYF. The CDR3 DNA is TGTGCCAGCAGCCAAGCACTAGCGGGGGGGCCCTCCACAGATACGCAGTATTTT.

The V call is TRBV29-1, the J call TRBJ2-3, with 8 nucleotides matching TRBD1. V shed 7 bases and J 1 base; nucleotides not matched to a gene: 10. Germline CDR1 and CDR2: SQVTM and ANQGSEA. This CDR3 spans 15 amino acids. The CDR3 DNA sequence: TGCAGCGCCCACCCCGAGACAGGGGGCACAGATACGCAGTATTTT. It specifies CSAHPETGGTDTQYF.

The V call is TRBV15, the J call TRBJ1-1; 7 nucleotides align to TRBD1. This CDR3 spans 15 amino acids. Germline assignment: CDR1 LNHNV and CDR2 YYDKDF (reference sequence). Losses at the gene ends were 4 bases for V and 1 base for J; bases not matched to a gene: 6. CDR3 in DNA: TGTGCCACCAGCATAGGGGGCGCAGGGAACACTGAAGCTTTCTTT. As protein: CATSIGGAGNTEAFF. The entire variable domain, with the rest obtained from reference TRBV15 and TRBJ1-1, is as follows: DAMVIQNPRYQVTQFGKPVTLSCSQTLNHNVMYWYQQKSSQAPKLLFHYYDKDFNNEADTPDNFQSRRPNTSFCFLDIRSPGLGDTAMYLCATSIGGAGNTEAFFGQGTRLTVV.

A word on this clone: This sample includes further DNA sequences coding for the same CDR3. The chain is built from TRBV11-1 and TRBJ1-1; TRBD1 matches at 7 bases. CDR3 length equals 14 residues. With V trimmed by 1 base and J by 1 base, 0 bases remained unmatched. Germline CDR1 SGHAT, CDR2 FQDESV (reference sequence). The CDR3 nucleotides are TGTGCCAGCAGCTTAGGACAGGGGAACACTGAAGCTTTCTTT. Translated, it gives CASSLGQGNTEAFF.

The chain employs TRBV6-5 and TRBJ2-7, with TRBD2 matching over 7 bases. From germline, CDR1 is MNHEY and CDR2 SVGAGI. V trimming: 7 bases; J trimming: 7 bases; junction bases outside the gene matches: 16. The CDR3 is 15 amino acids. CDR3 nucleotides: TGTGCCAGCACTACCGGGGGGTTTGGGGATGGGGAGCAGTACTTC. It translates to CASTTGGFGDGEQYF.

This clone appeared once. The chain uses TRBV20-1 and TRBJ1-1; D unresolved. Trimming pared 0 bases from V and 5 bases from J, leaving 4 bases between. The germline CDR1 and CDR2 sequences are DFQATT and SNEGSKA (reference sequence). This CDR3 contains 11 residues. CDR3 sequence reads: CSARDLTEAFF. The CDR3 DNA reads as TGCAGTGCTAGAGATCTAACTGAAGCTTTCTTT.

The chain carries TRBV5-4 and TRBJ2-2, with 9 bases identical to TRBD2. CDR1 SGHNT and CDR2 YYREEE come from the germline V gene (reference sequence). The J segment lost 6 bases and the V segment lost 9 bases, leaving 21 bases of the junction unmatched. There are 18 residues in the CDR3. This chain's CDR3 is CATRGTSIPLTGSGELFF. CDR3 sequence (DNA): TGTGCCACTAGGGGGACTAGCATCCCCCTTACTGGGTCCGGGGAGCTGTTTTTT.

V gene TRBV13 combines with J gene TRBJ2-4; TRBD1 agrees at 10 bases. Losses at the gene ends were 4 bases for V and 6 bases for J; bases not matched to a gene: 3. Germline V gene data show CDR1 as PRHDT and CDR2 as FYEKMQ (reference sequence). This CDR3 spans 14 amino acids. In DNA, the CDR3 is TGTGCCAGCAGCTCTGGACAGGGGGGAAACATTCAGTACTTC. Protein product: CASSSGQGGNIQYF.

The chain carries TRBV10-3 and TRBJ1-4, with D hard to call. Germline values: CDR1 ENHRY, CDR2 SYGVKD. V was trimmed by 4 bases and J by 0 bases, leaving 9 bases between them. The CDR3 has 15 amino acids. The DNA for the CDR3 is TGTGCCATCAGTGGGGCAGCTGCAACTAATGAAAAACTGTTTTTT. Amino acid sequence: CAISGAAATNEKLFF.

CDR3 coding DNA: TGTGCCAGCAGGGGACAGGGAAGCACAGATACGCAGTATTTT. As protein: CASRGQGSTDTQYF. The chain links TRBV6-1 to TRBJ2-3, with 9 bases fitting TRBD1. Per the germline V gene, CDR1 is MNHNS and CDR2 is SASEGT. The CDR3 is 14 amino acids. Trimming removed 6 bases from V and 0 bases from J; junction bases left unmatched: 1.

The J gene is TRBJ1-4, the V gene TRBV6-1; the match to TRBD1 covers 7 bases. The CDR3 sequence is 15 residues long. The V segment lost 6 bases and the J segment 6 bases; nucleotides outside the gene matches: 10. CDR1 and CDR2 from the germline V gene are MNHNS and SASEGT. The CDR3 sequence: CASSAWTGEHEKLFF. The CDR3 DNA reads TGTGCCAGCAGCGCATGGACAGGCGAGCATGAAAAACTGTTTTTT.

The chain uses TRBV2 and TRBJ1-5; possibly TRBD1 for D (6 bases). Per the germline V gene, CDR1 is SNHLY and CDR2 is FYNNEI. V lost 1 base and J lost 0, with 7 bases in between. The CDR3 sequence is 15 residues long. CDR3 in DNA: TGTGCCAGCAGTGAAGGGACAGTTAGCAATCAGCCCCAGCATTTT. This translates into CASSEGTVSNQPQHF.

The V call is TRBV11-3, the J call TRBJ1-1; D is ambiguous. The V and J ends lost 3 bases and 7 bases respectively, with 9 bases between them. CDR3 length equals 12 residues. Germline V gives CDR1 SGHNT, CDR2 YENEEA. The CDR3 region is CASSLTGNEAFF. As DNA, the CDR3 is TGTGCCAGCAGCTTGACCGGGAATGAAGCTTTCTTT.

This clone was counted between two and nine times. The chain joins TRBV5-4 to TRBJ2-3; TRBD2 agrees at 13 bases. This CDR3 spans 16 amino acids. The germline V gene encodes CDR1 SGHNT and CDR2 YYREEE (reference sequence). Trimming took 4 bases from V and 2 from J; bases not matched to a gene: 4. CDR3 sequence: CASSRGLAGVTDTQYF. As DNA, the CDR3 is TGTGCCAGCAGCCGTGGACTAGCGGGGGTCACAGATACGCAGTATTTT.

The V call is TRBV7-2, the J call TRBJ2-1, with 7 positions matching TRBD1. Germline lookup yields CDR1 SGHTA and CDR2 FQGNSA. V lost 5 bases to trimming and J lost 5 bases; unmatched junction nucleotides: 6. The CDR3 is made up of 14 amino acids. The CDR3 loop reads CASSPYRGNNEQFF. CDR3 nucleotides: TGTGCCAGCAGCCCATACAGGGGAAACAATGAGCAGTTCTTC.